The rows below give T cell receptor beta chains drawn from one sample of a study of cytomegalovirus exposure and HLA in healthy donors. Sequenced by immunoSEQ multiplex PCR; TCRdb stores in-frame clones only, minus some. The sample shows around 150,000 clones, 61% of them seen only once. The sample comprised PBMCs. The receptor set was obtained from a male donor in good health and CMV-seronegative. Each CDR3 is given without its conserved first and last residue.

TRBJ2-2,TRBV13,ASRPGGLAGGTGELF
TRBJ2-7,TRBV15,ATSRDPNRMDYEQY
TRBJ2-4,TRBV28,ASSLQGDQY
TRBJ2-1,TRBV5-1,ASSPSLAGGHNEQF
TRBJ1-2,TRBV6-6,ASSYSRQGANYGYT
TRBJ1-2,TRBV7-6,ASSSREGANYGYT
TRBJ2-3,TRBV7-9,ASSLSAESTDTQY
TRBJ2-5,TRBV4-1,ASSQMGTEGETQY
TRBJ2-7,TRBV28,ASSSGTPSYEQY
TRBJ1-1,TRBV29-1,SVYLQGMNTEAF
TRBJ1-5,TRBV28,ASRPPRGMGQPQH